Described below is a single T cell receptor beta chain sequence and its context. This sample is part of a study of blood T cell repertoires in COVID-19. Study summary: Material from acute and convalescent COVID-19 was sourced from the United States, Italy and Spain. In each case, the material was cDNA or gDNA derived from T cells, B-cell-depleted T cells, or PBMCs.

Original data processing: For nucleated cells, counts were estimated from reference gene primer amplification. Some clones are missing from TCRdb's copy, which holds only in-frame ones; the method was immunoSEQ multiplex PCR. The V and J calls and clone size were taken over from that table, and D and trimming were inferred from the DNA. Counted here are tens of thousands of clones, 75% to 85% occurring once; the ten biggest clones make up 15% to 20%. CDR1 ENHRY and CDR2 SYGVKD come from the germline V gene. This CDR3 has 14 residues. The V end lost 6 bases, the J end lost 8 bases, and 19 bases lay between the germline ends.

V usage is TRBV10-3 and J usage is TRBJ1-2; weak D call: TRBD1 (5 bases). The clonotype comes from a woman aged 80 or older with acute or convalescent COVID-19. Sample: peripheral blood. The CDR3 bases are TGTGCCATCAGGGGAGGGGCTAACTATGGGGGCTACACCTTC. Translation gives CAIRGGANYGGYTF.